This entry concerns a single T cell receptor beta chain. Its antigen has not been determined. Base qualities are not at hand, and no much larger clone is one base apart. The TCR beta CDR3 regions were amplified from the RNA transcripts. The first round of RT-PCR for the TCR CDR3 was performed with the HTBI primer set and the Qiagen OneStep RT-PCR kit. Libraries were constructed in a second round of multiplex PCR, after which size selection and purification were performed. Sequencing of the libraries was done on an Illumina HiSeq2000 using paired-end 100 bp reads. The authors' analysis ran thus. SOAPnuke was used to process the raw data, removing reads that contained adapters or uncalled bases, had a mean Phred below 15, or lacked an exact match to the constant primer or identifier. COPE v1.2.5 was used to merge high-quality paired reads, and clonotypes were defined as unique nucleotide sequences. Clonotypes were aligned to IMGT TRBV, TRBD and TRBJ reference segments using MiTCR v1.1. Only V-J combinations with frequency above 0.0001, covering 99% to 99.2% of repertoires, were analysed. The TCS score was defined as the ratio of F50 (clonal expansion) to E x V (chaos), calculated using BLOSUM62-based TCRdist between CDR3 peptides within each V-J. Welch's t-statistics and random forest reduced roughly 540 V-J features to 10 to 15, which were used in a naive Bayes classifier (R e1071). TCRdb applied fastp at Q25 and MiXCR to the public reads, then kept only in-frame beta chains. Records with the same CDR3 protein are collapsed into one entry carrying the most frequent genes and DNA. In this record, the V and J calls reflect TCRdb's handling and not the investigators' own analysis. The sample yields around 490,000 distinct CDR3 sequences; around 20% were counted once. About half of the sample is in the top ten clones.

V lost 7 bases and J lost 4 bases, and the count of bases not matched to a germline gene is 9. The germline V gene supplies CDR1 MDHEN and CDR2 SYDVKM. The CDR3 starts with the cysteine, ends with the phenylalanine, and has 16 residues. Only the CDR3 DNA stays, 48 bases, in frame from base 1. Ophthalmopathy patients had moderately to severely active disease, Clinical Activity Score of at least 3, NOSPECS grade of at least 4, and duration under 3 months. Exclusion was applied to patients with uncontrolled infections, other autoimmune diseases, pregnancy or lactation. Diagnoses were based on clinical symptoms, serum thyroxine and TRAb, thyroid ultrasound and orbital computed tomography. PBMCs were isolated from about 10 ml of fresh peripheral blood by Ficoll-Paque density gradient centrifugation. Trizol reagent was used to extract total RNA, and RNA quality was then checked on an Agilent 2100 Bioanalyzer.

These data originate in a study of T cells in Graves' hyperthyroidism and ophthalmopathy (dated by TCRdb to between 2018 and 2020). With regard to the full study: Peripheral blood was collected at initial diagnosis, before any treatment. To identify distinguishing TCR V-J signatures, a discovery cohort of 90 to 100 patients was used, comprising 43 with Graves' ophthalmopathy and around 60 with stable Graves' hyperthyroidism. An independent validation cohort of about 20 hyperthyroidism patients and more than 15 patients who later progressed to ophthalmopathy tested prospective prediction of ophthalmopathy. The approximately 100 discovery patients were randomly split 7:3 into training and test sets. The study also compared thyroid tissue and blood T-cell repertoires from several Graves' hyperthyroidism patients. Once sampling was done, hyperthyroidism patients were given methimazole at a starting dose of 30 mg daily, whereas ophthalmopathy patients were given high-dose intravenous methylprednisolone. The paper reports TCR Vbeta CDR3 sequencing of 140 or so peripheral blood samples: 40 to 45 ophthalmopathy, under 80 hyperthyroidism and approximately 17 progressor patients. On the study overall, not on this receptor specifically: Sample size was not statistically predetermined, and investigators were not blinded to group allocation. Ophthalmopathy was separated from stable hyperthyroidism by a 13 V-J signature model, with roughly 88% sensitivity and about 84% specificity obtained in cross-validation and 80%/75% obtained in testing. In validation, progression to ophthalmopathy was predicted by the model with almost 71% sensitivity and 72.22% specificity, a median of around 6.5 months before onset. Most expanded thyroid clonotypes (frequency above 0.001) were also detected in blood, a finding suggesting that blood repertoires may reflect thyroid immune responses.

The V and J genes are TRBV28 and TRBJ2-1, and 11 bases in between align with TRBD2. The sequenced sample consisted of blood. This receptor was identified in a man aged 35 to 55 with Graves' ophthalmopathy. The CDR3 corresponds to CASTSPGTSGYNEQFF. The sequenced DNA is TGTGCCAGCACCTCACCCGGGACTAGCGGTTACAATGAGCAGTTCTTC. Where the CDR3 stops, the reference TRBV28 and TRBJ2-1 genes take over; the full variable domain is DVKVTQSSRYLVKRTGEKVFLECVQDMDHENMFWYRQDPGLGLRLIYFSYDVKMKEKGDIPEGYSVSREKKERFSLILESASTNQTSMYLCASTSPGTSGYNEQFFGPGTRLTVL.